What follows is one T cell receptor beta chain and its context. What it binds is unknown. The data stem from a study of T cell responses to AZD1222 COVID-19 vaccine. Study-level results: Most donors were white British and more were female, and clonal diversity was possibly underestimated. Repertoire sampling happened only post peak T cell response. Distributed over spike, vaccine-associated CD4 TCRs predominated at 160-218 and 743-854. Following two doses of AZD1222, Spike-specific TCR breadth and depth rose.

The table came from immunoSEQ multiplex PCR; TCRdb's copy has only in-frame clones and leaves some out. The sample has under 200,000 clones, about nine tenths seen once. The CDR3 is 13 amino acids. V was trimmed by 7 bases and J by 9 bases, leaving 16 bases between them. In germline, CDR1 is MDHEN, CDR2 SYDVKM. The receptor's source is an adult in good health. The specimen was peripheral blood, collected on day 0 of AZD1222 vaccination. The rearrangement uses TRBV28 and TRBJ1-5, with TRBD1 as a possible D gene (5 bases). The CDR3 protein is CASNTDTQGPQHF. The DNA of the CDR3 is TGTGCCAGCAATACGGACACCCAAGGGCCCCAGCATTTT.